This TCR beta chain was found in a study of cytomegalovirus exposure and HLA in healthy donors listed by TCRdb under 2017. Describing the broader study: According to a later analysis, one platform produced both the 110 or so validation repertoires and the approximately 660 repertoires of the first cohort. Besides the first cohort of roughly 660 subjects, a separate validation cohort made up of some 110 different subjects was used. To predict cytomegalovirus infection status, the study combined high-throughput TCR immunosequencing, statistical association of individual TCRs with disease status, and machine learning. The aim of the study was to test whether cataloging public T cell receptors could identify signatures of past pathogen exposure. The paper as a whole reports these results and caveats: In vitro tests confirmed that a few of the cytomegalovirus-associated TCR beta chains recognize cytomegalovirus antigens. A later analysis had no HLA typing for the validation cohort, so co-occurrence there was scored across all 110 or so repertoires. In both the original and validation cohorts, the classifier was reported to diagnose cytomegalovirus status with high specificity and sensitivity. Most TCR sequences were observed very rarely across donors, whereas some public TCRs were present in many individuals. A later analysis found that TCRs clustered in the first cohort also tended to co-occur in the roughly 110 validation repertoires, with 94% of cluster scores above 0. In the study, 150 to 200 TCR beta chains were listed as associated with cytomegalovirus. According to the authors, the approach could potentially be generalized to other disease states and immunological phenotypes.

Library prep was done by the immunoSEQ multiplex PCR assay. As for how the authors treated the data: To diagnose cytomegalovirus status from the catalog of TCR beta chain sequences, a statistical classification framework was built. TCRdb retrieved this table from immuneACCESS and kept in-frame rearrangements only. Not all clones are present; in checked studies, unresolved V genes account for under half, and no reason is known for the remainder. V and J calls and clone size come straight from that table; D and trimming were deduced from the DNA. The sample table contains under 75,000 clones; only one count was recorded for approximately 80% of them. Of the sample, about 3% is held by the ten largest clones. Concerning this clone itself: Its antigen has not been determined. No per-base quality is available; no much larger clone lies one base away.

The donors belonged to the validation cohort of about 130 subjects, which was separate from the roughly 670-subject first cohort. The CDR3 runs 14 residues from the cysteine to the phenylalanine. Left in the record is the CDR3 DNA by itself, 42 bases read in frame from the first base. According to the germline V gene, CDR1 reads SGHTA and CDR2 reads FQGNSA. Trimming accounts for 5 bases at V and 7 bases at J, while the number of junction bases matched to no gene is 5. The source material was PBMCs. Recombination linked TRBV7-2 to TRBJ2-1, with 10 bases aligning to TRBD2. The sequence was obtained from a man in his thirties or forties in good health and CMV-seronegative. The base sequence is TGTGCCAGCAGCCTCCAGACTAGCGGGAATGAGCAGTTCTTC. Translated, this is CASSLQTSGNEQFF.